A selection of T cell receptor beta chains follows, all from one sample in a study of human T cells and chemical hapten exposure. TCRdb ran MiXCR on the RACE reads and lists one entry per CDR3 protein. The table lists 360,000 or so distinct CDR3 sequences, more than 5% of them singletons, with under 7% in the top ten. The sample here was whole blood, taken in connection with sensitization to the hapten diphenylcyclopropenone (DPC). The receptors here all came from a woman younger than 35 with alopecia areata. Some clones in this sample may be carry-over from other donors' samples. The CDR3 runs from the conserved cysteine through the conserved F or W. D genes are given only for firm matches. Part of the rows lack a size; the others show once, few, many or a class for expanded clones.

V gene	clone size	J gene	D gene	CDR3 protein	CDR3 DNA
TRBV7-2	many	TRBJ2-7	NA	CASSAASIEQYF	TGTGCCAGCAGCGCAGCCTCCATCGAGCAGTACTTC
TRBV5-5	many	TRBJ1-5	NA	CASSHLSGGNQPQHF	TGTGCCAGCAGCCATCTATCCGGGGGCAATCAGCCCCAGCATTTT
TRBV18	few	TRBJ1-3	TRBD1	CASSPTSGQGRNTIYF	TGTGCCAGCTCACCAACATCGGGACAGGGGAGAAACACCATATATTTT
TRBV7-2	many	TRBJ2-3	TRBD2	CASSERASGDRTDTQYF	TGTGCCAGCTCAGAGCGGGCTAGCGGGGACCGCACAGATACGCAGTATTTT
TRBV18	many	TRBJ1-1	NA	CASSPTSPLTEAFF	TGTGCCAGCTCACCTACCTCCCCGCTCACTGAAGCTTTCTTT
TRBV7-2	few	TRBJ2-3	TRBD2	CASSLVVSGGAGSYTQYF	TGTGCCAGCAGCTTAGTTGTTAGCGGGGGGGCCGGGTCATATACGCAGTATTTT
TRBV10-3	few	TRBJ2-3	TRBD1	CAISEPKWTGNSTDTQYF	TGTGCCATCAGTGAACCCAAGTGGACAGGAAATAGCACAGATACGCAGTATTTT
TRBV28	NA	TRBJ1-1	NA	CASSSERRGPTEAFF	TGTGCCAGCAGCTCTGAGAGAAGGGGCCCGACTGAAGCTTTCTTT
TRBV10-3	few	TRBJ1-2	TRBD1	CAISAGTGDFGYTF	TGTGCCATCAGTGCCGGGACAGGGGACTTTGGCTACACCTTC
TRBV12-3/TRBV12-4	NA	TRBJ1-5	NA	CASGEPQHF	TGTGCCAGCGGGGAGCCCCAGCATTTT
TRBV10-3	few	TRBJ2-5	NA	CAISESSGAKTQYF	TGTGCCATCAGTGAGTCTTCAGGGGCGAAGACCCAGTACTTC
TRBV5-1	many	TRBJ2-7	NA	CASSFGYEQYF	TGCGCCAGCAGCTTTGGATACGAGCAGTACTTC
TRBV6-6	NA	TRBJ1-6	TRBD1	CASIPWTGGNSPLHF	TGTGCCAGCATCCCATGGACAGGGGGTAATTCACCCCTCCACTTT
TRBV4-2	many	TRBJ2-1	NA	CASSQGRGKKDEQFF	TGTGCCAGCAGCCAAGGTCGGGGGAAAAAGGATGAGCAGTTCTTC
TRBV20-1	many	TRBJ2-3	NA	CSARASGTDTQYF	TGCAGTGCTAGAGCTAGCGGCACAGATACGCAGTATTTT
TRBV12-3/TRBV12-4	many	TRBJ2-3	NA	CASSLAGADTQYF	TGTGCCAGCAGTTTAGCTGGGGCAGATACGCAGTATTTT
TRBV9	many	TRBJ2-7	TRBD2	CASSAHGGGGAVYEQYF	TGTGCCAGCAGCGCCCATGGGGGCGGGGGGGCAGTCTACGAGCAGTACTTC
TRBV6-1	few	TRBJ1-5	NA	CASTPWRGMAKNQPQHF	TGTGCCAGCACCCCCTGGCGAGGAATGGCCAAGAATCAGCCCCAGCATTTT
TRBV12-3/TRBV12-4	many	TRBJ2-1	TRBD2	CASTDLRAGVFGEQFF	TGTGCCAGCACCGACCTTCGAGCGGGGGTCTTCGGTGAGCAGTTCTTC
TRBV18	NA	TRBJ2-7	NA	CASGEAANYEQYF	TGTGCCAGCGGTGAAGCAGCTAACTACGAGCAGTACTTC
TRBV6-2/TRBV6-3	NA	TRBJ2-3	NA	CASSYPPPTRYTDTQYF	TGTGCCAGCAGTTATCCACCCCCGACTAGATACACAGATACGCAGTATTTT
TRBV21-1	NA	TRBJ1-5	NA	CASSIEAGRVNQPQHF	TGTGCCAGCAGCATTGAGGCGGGGAGAGTTAATCAGCCCCAGCATTTT
TRBV20-1	many	TRBJ1-1	TRBD1	CSARDLYTGGLNTEAFF	TGCAGTGCTAGAGATTTATATACAGGGGGCCTGAACACTGAAGCTTTCTTT
TRBV10-3	few	TRBJ2-7	NA	CAINRGPSYEQYF	TGTGCCATCAACAGAGGTCCATCCTACGAGCAGTACTTC
TRBV7-2	NA	TRBJ2-3	TRBD2	CASSISGAGVADTQYF	TGTGCCAGCAGTATTAGCGGGGCCGGGGTCGCAGATACGCAGTATTTT
TRBV2	many	TRBJ2-1	NA	CASSENEQFF	TGTGCCAGCAGTGAAAATGAGCAGTTCTTC
TRBV20-1	many	TRBJ2-3	NA	CSARDLARGTDTQYF	TGCAGTGCTAGAGATTTGGCGAGGGGCACAGATACGCAGTATTTT
TRBV7-8	many	TRBJ1-5	TRBD1	CASSDRTGPFGNQPQHF	TGTGCCAGCAGCGACAGGACAGGGCCCTTTGGCAATCAGCCCCAGCATTTT
TRBV21-1	NA	TRBJ1-1	NA	CASSYDGRKGARTEAFF	TGTGCCAGCAGCTATGATGGGCGTAAGGGGGCTAGGACTGAAGCTTTCTTT
TRBV12-3/TRBV12-4	NA	TRBJ2-7	NA	CASSFAGQSYEQYF	TGTGCCAGCAGTTTTGCTGGGCAGTCCTACGAGCAGTACTTC
TRBV12-3/TRBV12-4	NA	TRBJ1-6	NA	CASSYRVSPLHF	TGTGCCAGCAGTTACAGGGTTTCACCCCTCCACTTT
TRBV4-2	NA	TRBJ2-2	NA	CASSQSAGNTGELFF	TGTGCCAGCAGCCAATCTGCAGGGAACACCGGGGAGCTGTTTTTT
TRBV12-3/TRBV12-4	few	TRBJ2-3	TRBD1	CASSLSGTAKVTDTQYF	TGTGCCAGCAGCCTGAGTGGGACAGCTAAAGTCACAGATACGCAGTATTTT
TRBV29-1	few	TRBJ1-4	NA	CSVEDLGEKLFF	TGCAGCGTTGAAGATCTTGGGGAAAAACTGTTTTTT
TRBV6-1	many	TRBJ1-1	NA	CASSPRVPTLSWGNTEAFF	TGTGCCAGCAGTCCCCGAGTCCCGACACTTTCATGGGGGAACACTGAAGCTTTCTTT
TRBV3-1	many	TRBJ2-5	NA	CASSQVPAEETQYF	TGTGCCAGCAGCCAAGTACCCGCCGAAGAGACCCAGTACTTC
TRBV20-1	NA	TRBJ2-1	TRBD2	CSARIPGLAANEQFF	TGCAGTGCTAGGATCCCTGGACTAGCGGCCAATGAGCAGTTCTTC
TRBV21-1	NA	TRBJ1-5	NA	CASSKEAGRSNQPQHF	TGTGCCAGCAGCAAAGAGGCAGGGCGTAGCAATCAGCCCCAGCATTTT
TRBV6-1	many	TRBJ1-4	NA	CASIRGRGDEKLFF	TGTGCCAGCATAAGGGGCAGGGGAGATGAAAAACTGTTTTTT
TRBV20-1	many	TRBJ1-2	TRBD1	CSARSDRGSYGYTF	TGCAGTGCTAGGTCAGACAGGGGGTCCTATGGCTACACCTTC
TRBV4-2	many	TRBJ1-6	NA	CASSQDPGSPLHF	TGTGCCAGCAGCCAAGATCCTGGTTCACCCCTCCACTTT
TRBV11-2	many	TRBJ1-3	TRBD1	CASSLDGTAGNTIYF	TGTGCCAGCAGCTTAGATGGGACAGCTGGAAACACCATATATTTT
TRBV20-1	NA	TRBJ2-2	NA	CSAIVGNTGELFF	TGCAGTGCTATAGTGGGAAACACCGGGGAGCTGTTTTTT
TRBV5-6	many	TRBJ1-1	TRBD1	CASSLGQGKRPNTEAFF	TGTGCCAGCAGCTTGGGACAGGGCAAAAGACCCAACACTGAAGCTTTCTTT